What follows are 28 T cell receptor beta chains derived from one specimen sequenced in a study of T-cell reconstitution after alpha-beta-depleted transplantation in children (dated by TCRdb to about 2016). The label giving this sample's treatment or condition can be read as: allogeneic hematopoietic cell transplantation with graft depleted of TCRalphabeta T cells and CD19 B cells. Library preparation employed PCR. The sequencing machine was an Illumina HiSeq 2500. TCR library preparation used molecular barcoding, with unique molecular identifiers applied to normalize quantification of the TCRbeta repertoire. In-frame beta chains were kept once TCRdb had trimmed the public reads at Q25 with fastp and called clones with MiXCR. A single entry per CDR3 protein holds the most common genes and DNA from its merged rows. The sample yields fewer than 150,000 distinct CDR3 sequences; around a tenth were counted once. The top ten hold around 24% of the sample.

The specimen comprised PBMCs, mostly from graft donor cells, sampled 180 days after TCRalphabeta/CD19-depleted stem cell transplant. All receptors come from a girl less than two years old who had a stem cell transplant for combined immunodeficiency, so the T cells may come from the graft donor.

V is TRBV5-6 and J is TRBJ2-1, with D maybe TRBD2 (5 bases). CDR1 is SGHDT and CDR2 is YYEEEE in the germline V gene. V was clipped by 0 bases and J by 7 bases, with 8 bases between them. CDR3 length equals 13 residues. In nucleotides, the CDR3 is TGTGCCAGCAGCTTGGGACTACAAAATGAGCAGTTCTTC. As protein: CASSLGLQNEQFF.

The V call is TRBV19, the J call TRBJ2-1, with D hard to call. The CDR3 is 13 residues long. Germline loops: CDR1 LNHDA, CDR2 SQIVND (reference sequence). The germline V and J ends were trimmed by 3 bases and 7 bases, with 10 bases remaining between them. The DNA for the CDR3 is TGTGCCAGTAGTATTCTAACACAGAATGAGCAGTTCTTC. It translates to CASSILTQNEQFF.

This clonotype was detected many times. The chain couples TRBV20-1 to TRBJ2-3; D may match TRBD1 or TRBD2 (5 bases each). The germline V gene encodes CDR1 DFQATT and CDR2 SNEGSKA (reference sequence). CDR3 length: 13 amino acids. The CDR3, as DNA: TGCCTCGCTCGGGGCGTGGGCACAGATACGCAGTATTTT. This translates into CLARGVGTDTQYF.

The chain has TRBV5-6 and TRBJ2-7; D remains unclear. The V gene's germline CDR1 is SGHDT and CDR2 YYEEEE. There are 12 residues in the CDR3. V was clipped by 0 bases and J by 4 bases, with 5 bases between them. CDR3 bases: TGTGCCAGCAGCTTGGACACTTACGAGCAGTACTTC. Encoded protein: CASSLDTYEQYF.

V and J are TRBV12-3 or TRBV12-4 and TRBJ2-4; D uncertain. V lost 2 bases and J 0 bases, leaving 11 bases between the germline ends. The CDR3 length is 16 residues. The DNA for the CDR3 is TGTGCCAGCAGTTTAAGGGCCGCGCTAGCCAAAAACATTCAGTACTTC. Protein product: CASSLRAALAKNIQYF.

The chain has TRBV4-3 and TRBJ1-2, with TRBD1 identical over 9 bases. V was clipped by 0 bases and J by 6 bases; unmatched bases: 14. The CDR3 loop spans 18 amino acids. Germline CDR1 and CDR2: LGHNA and YSLEER. The CDR3 nucleotides read TGCGCCAGCAGCCAAGAAGAGATTGGACAGGGGATAAGTGATGGCTACACCTTC. Translating gives CASSQEEIGQGISDGYTF.

The rearrangement uses TRBV6-5 and TRBJ2-1; 10 nucleotides align to TRBD1. V gave up 2 bases and J gave up 6 bases; unmatched junction bases: 7. This CDR3 region has 16 residues. Germline values: CDR1 MNHEY, CDR2 SVGAGI. In DNA, the CDR3 is TGTGCCAGCAGTTACCTAGGACAGGGGGTGAGCAATGAGCAGTTCTTC. Its translation: CASSYLGQGVSNEQFF.

The genes are TRBV5-1 and TRBJ2-5; 10 nucleotides agree with TRBD2. The V gene's germline CDR1 is SGHRS and CDR2 YFSETQ. J lost 5 bases, V lost 0 bases, and 10 bases had no gene match. This CDR3 spans 17 amino acids. The DNA for the CDR3 is TGCGCCAGCAGCTTGGCCTACAGCGGGAGGGCCTCGGAGACCCAGTACTTC. Residues: CASSLAYSGRASETQYF. The full variable domain, with the rest looked up from reference TRBV5-1 and TRBJ2-5, is KAGVTQTPRYLIKTRGQQVTLSCSPISGHRSVSWYQQTPGQGLQFLFEYFSETQRNKGNFPGRFSGRQFSNSRSEMNVSTLELGDSALYLCASSLAYSGRASETQYFGPGTRLLVL.

In DNA form, the CDR3 reads TGCAGTGCTGTCTGGGACAGCGAGGAGACCCAGTACTTC. The encoded protein is CSAVWDSEETQYF. V usage is TRBV20-1 and J usage is TRBJ2-5; 7 bases are a match to TRBD1. Germline-derived CDR1 and CDR2 are DFQATT and SNEGSKA (reference sequence). V gave up 5 bases and J gave up 5 bases; unmatched junction bases: 8. The CDR3 spans 13 residues.

This clonotype was counted a few times. The chain recombines TRBV20-1 with TRBJ2-5; 10 bases are a match to TRBD2. Germline V gene lookup returns CDR1 DFQATT and CDR2 SNEGSKA (reference sequence). This CDR3 has 14 residues. The V and J ends lost 5 bases and 2 bases, in that order; junction bases with no gene match: 5. The CDR3 sequence: CSALVTSGQETQYF. CDR3 DNA sequence: TGCAGTGCTCTCGTGACTAGCGGGCAAGAGACCCAGTACTTC.

This chain uses TRBV20-1 with TRBJ2-2; no firm D call. This CDR3 has 11 amino acids. Germline CDR1 reads DFQATT; CDR2 reads SNEGSKA (reference sequence). Trimming stripped 5 bases from V and 7 bases from J, with 8 bases between. The CDR3: CSAPGNGELFF. The CDR3 nucleotides read TGCAGTGCTCCGGGCAACGGGGAGCTGTTTTTT.

V and J are TRBV20-1 and TRBJ1-2; tentatively, D is TRBD1 (5 bases). CDR1 and CDR2 (germline): DFQATT, SNEGSKA (reference sequence). Between the trimmed V and J ends, which lost 3 bases and 4 bases, there was a span of 21 bases. This CDR3 is built from 16 residues. Here the CDR3 DNA reads TGCAGTGCTAGTGGCCGCACCTATGGGGGATTCTATGGCTACACCTTC. Encoded protein: CSASGRTYGGFYGYTF.

This clonotype occurred a few times. This sequence joins TRBV12-3 or TRBV12-4 and TRBJ2-3; 8 bases align to TRBD1. After removal of 5 bases from V and 4 bases from J, the junction contained 8 bases not matched to a gene. The CDR3 runs 15 residues. CDR3 DNA sequence: TGTGCCAGCAGTGGGTGGACAGGGAGGTCAGATACGCAGTATTTT. Translation: CASSGWTGRSDTQYF.

This clonotype was counted between two and nine times. V is TRBV24-1 and J is TRBJ2-1; no definite D call. The V gene's germline CDR1 is KGHDR and CDR2 SFDVKD. V was trimmed by 9 bases and J by 1 base, leaving 12 bases between them. This CDR3 is 14 amino acids long. CDR3 sequence: CATGSRSSYNEQFF. Here the CDR3 DNA reads TGTGCCACCGGCAGCCGTTCATCCTACAATGAGCAGTTCTTC.

This clonotype was recorded a few times. The CDR3 here is CATSRSGADTDTQYF. CDR3 in DNA: TGTGCCACCAGCAGGTCAGGGGCGGACACAGATACGCAGTATTTT. V is TRBV15 and J is TRBJ2-3, with D possibly TRBD1 on 6 matching bases. Germline values: CDR1 LNHNV, CDR2 YYDKDF (reference sequence). The CDR3 is 15 residues long. Trimming left V 3 bases short and J 2 bases short, with 12 bases between.

The chain joins TRBV20-1 to TRBJ1-5, with a possible D match to TRBD1 (5 bases). Germline lookup yields CDR1 DFQATT and CDR2 SNEGSKA (reference sequence). The V and J ends lost 6 bases and 0 bases respectively, with 15 bases between them. This CDR3 is 15 amino acids long. This chain's CDR3 is CSAETGGYSNQPQHF. The CDR3 DNA is TGCAGTGCCGAAACGGGGGGTTATAGCAATCAGCCCCAGCATTTT.

The chain carries TRBV20-1 and TRBJ1-5; the D gene is possibly TRBD1 (5 bases). Per germline, CDR1 DFQATT and CDR2 SNEGSKA (reference sequence). The V and J ends lost 6 bases and 5 bases respectively, with 17 bases between them. The CDR3 is made up of 14 amino acids. The CDR3 loop reads CSALRPGLYQPQHF. CDR3 coding DNA: TGCAGTGCCCTGCGGCCGGGGCTCTATCAGCCCCAGCATTTT.

This clonotype has a handful of counts. This chain links TRBV29-1 with TRBJ2-7; unclear D gene. Germline V gene sequence: CDR1 SQVTM, CDR2 ANQGSEA. V dropped 4 bases and J dropped 2 bases, with 9 bases sitting between them. The CDR3 is 12 residues long. The chain's CDR3 is CSVADHTYEQYF. CDR3 sequence (DNA): TGCAGCGTTGCGGACCACACCTACGAGCAGTACTTC.

The chain employs TRBV5-1 and TRBJ2-7; 9 bases agree with TRBD1. The trim removed 3 bases at V and 0 bases at J, leaving 7 bases unmatched. Per germline, CDR1 SGHRS and CDR2 YFSETQ. The CDR3 runs to 16 residues. CDR3 DNA sequence: TGCGCCAGCAGCTCCCCCGGGACAGGGAGCTCCTACGAGCAGTACTTC. Residues: CASSSPGTGSSYEQYF.

The rearrangement uses TRBV4-3 and TRBJ2-7, with D unclear. The CDR3 consists of 14 residues. In germline, CDR1 is LGHNA, CDR2 YSLEER. V was clipped by 0 bases and J by 3 bases, with 9 bases between them. CDR3: CASSQETRVYEQYF. The CDR3 DNA reads TGCGCCAGCAGCCAAGAAACGAGAGTCTACGAGCAGTACTTC.

This clonotype was seen repeatedly, ten times or more. The J gene is TRBJ2-5, the V gene TRBV5-5, with D tentatively TRBD1 (5 bases). The CDR3 runs to 15 residues. Trimming pared 4 bases from V and 2 bases from J, leaving 15 bases between. Germline-derived CDR1 and CDR2 are SGHKS and YYEKEE (reference sequence). CDR3 residues: CASSRASGYQETQYF. The CDR3 region has the DNA TGTGCCAGCAGCCGGGCTTCAGGGTATCAAGAGACCCAGTACTTC. The full variable domain, in which reference TRBV5-5 and TRBJ2-5 provide the parts outside the CDR3, is DAGVTQSPTHLIKTRGQQVTLRCSPISGHKSVSWYQQVLGQGPQFIFQYYEKEERGRGNFPDRFSARQFPNYSSELNVNALLLGDSALYLCASSRASGYQETQYFGPGTRLLVL.

J is TRBJ1-1 and V is TRBV6-2 or TRBV6-3; no reliable D call. This CDR3 region has 14 residues. The V and J ends lost 7 bases and 1 base respectively, with 13 bases between them. CDR1 and CDR2 from the germline V gene are MNHEY and SVGEGT. Here the CDR3 DNA reads TGTGCCAGCACCTCCTCGCGGGGGAACACTGAAGCTTTCTTT. It yields the protein CASTSSRGNTEAFF.

The chain recombines TRBV20-1 with TRBJ2-7, with D possibly matching TRBD2 (5 bases). Trimming pared 4 bases from V and 2 bases from J, leaving 18 bases between. The germline CDR1 and CDR2 sequences are DFQATT and SNEGSKA (reference sequence). This CDR3 region has 15 residues. The CDR3 DNA is TGCAGTGCTATACCCCCGGACTCACTTACCTACGAGCAGTACTTC. It yields the protein CSAIPPDSLTYEQYF.

V is TRBV29-1 and J is TRBJ1-2; the D is unclear. The V end was cut by 3 bases, the J end by 4 bases, with 12 bases between. The germline V gene encodes CDR1 SQVTM and CDR2 ANQGSEA. The CDR3 extends over 13 amino acids. The CDR3 loop is CSVESGIRYGYTF. As DNA, the CDR3 is TGCAGCGTTGAGTCCGGGATTCGCTATGGCTACACCTTC.

On this clonotype: This may stem from a read error, because a much larger clone lies one nucleotide away. The gene calls are TRBV24-1 and TRBJ2-2; 9 bases fit TRBD1. Looked up from germline, CDR1 is KGHDR and CDR2 is SFDVKD. There are 14 residues in the CDR3. With 10 bases clipped from V and 3 bases from J, the junction kept 5 bases outside the gene matches. The CDR3 loop is CATRGTGHTGELFF. In DNA, the CDR3 is TGTGCCACTCGGGGGACAGGGCACACCGGGGAGCTGTTTTTT.

The V gene is TRBV20-1, the J gene TRBJ1-2, with D possibly TRBD1 on 6 matching bases. Deletions cut 6 bases from V and 2 bases from J, with 16 bases between. CDR3 length: 14 amino acids. Germline CDR1 DFQATT, CDR2 SNEGSKA (reference sequence). The DNA for the CDR3 is TGCAGTGCGAAGGACAGCCGGGTAAACTATGGCTACACCTTC. Amino acids: CSAKDSRVNYGYTF.

This clonotype was seen only a few times. This chain uses TRBV7-2 with TRBJ2-7; 11 nucleotides align to TRBD2. From germline, CDR1 is SGHTA and CDR2 FQGNSA. The ends lost 5 bases at V and 2 bases at J; junction bases unmatched: 5. There are 15 residues in the CDR3. CDR3 region: CASSPSGGKTYEQYF. DNA for the CDR3: TGTGCCAGCAGCCCTAGCGGGGGGAAGACCTACGAGCAGTACTTC.

This clonotype occurred a few times. The rearrangement joins TRBV29-1 to TRBJ2-5; no clear D. From germline, CDR1 is SQVTM and CDR2 ANQGSEA. V dropped 2 bases and J dropped 3 bases, with 7 bases sitting between them. This CDR3 is built from 12 residues. The CDR3 DNA reads as TGCAGCGTTGAAAGTAGTAAAGAGACCCAGTACTTC. Its translation: CSVESSKETQYF.